This T cell receptor (beta chain) comes out of a study of blood T cell repertoires in COVID-19. Only in-frame clones appear in the TCRdb table, and some are missing; sequencing was by immunoSEQ multiplex PCR. The sample includes roughly 190,000 clones, roughly 82% seen only once; the top ten take about 7.8%. Seattle patients were enrolled while actively infected and followed longitudinally. This clone was found a few times. The TCR originated in a woman between 55 and 75 years old with COVID-19, enrolled during active disease. Sequencing was done on a sample of peripheral blood.

CDR3 in amino acids: CASSPAIVTRDGYTF. The CDR3 DNA follows: TGTGCCAGCAGCCCGGCCATCGTGACCAGGGATGGCTACACCTTC. The genes are TRBV5-4 and TRBJ1-2, with TRBD1 as a possible D gene (5 bases). This CDR3 spans 15 amino acids. Germline V gives CDR1 SGHNT, CDR2 YYREEE (reference sequence). V was clipped by 4 bases and J by 6 bases, with 19 bases between them. Complete variable domain (other parts from reference TRBV5-4 and TRBJ1-2): ETGVTQSPTHLIKTRGQQVTLRCSSQSGHNTVSWYQQALGQGPQFIFQYYREEENGRGNFPPRFSGLQFPNYSSELNVNALELDDSALYLCASSPAIVTRDGYTFGSGTRLTVV.